A single sample gave rise to the 18 T cell receptor beta chains below, sequenced in a study of beta chain features in type 1 diabetes. Broader study findings: In all four CD4+ subsets, TCRB CDR3 length was significantly, moderately reduced in type 1 diabetes.

Antigens of these TCRs are unknown. Isolated RNA was reverse transcribed in full, so expressed TCRB transcripts were sequenced. Sequenced by immunoSEQ multiplex PCR; TCRdb stores in-frame clones only, minus some. The sample holds 350,000 to 400,000 clones; roughly an eighth are singletons and the top ten take 0.01%. The sequencing input was naive CD4+ T cells from blood. These receptors were obtained from a woman aged 18-29 years with type 1 diabetes.

The V and J genes are TRBV29-1 and TRBJ1-1; D uncertain. This CDR3 spans 12 amino acids. The V gene's germline CDR1 is SQVTM and CDR2 ANQGSEA. The ends were cut back, 7 bases at V and 4 bases at J, with 13 bases in the middle. CDR3 coding DNA: TGCAGCGCGTCGGCGCGGGGCACTGAAGCTTTCTTT. Protein sequence: CSASARGTEAFF.

The sample holds a few counts of this clone. The V and J genes are TRBV19 and TRBJ2-1, with 13 bases identical to TRBD2. Germline V gene lookup returns CDR1 LNHDA and CDR2 SQIVND (reference sequence). With V trimmed by 6 bases and J by 7 bases, 6 bases remained unmatched. The CDR3 length is 15 residues. The CDR3 sequence: CASRAGTSGENEQFF. CDR3 bases: TGTGCCAGTAGGGCCGGGACTAGCGGGGAAAATGAGCAGTTCTTC.

A few counts support this clone. The chain uses TRBV5-1 and TRBJ2-3, with 8 bases that match TRBD1. The CDR3 has 15 residues. V was clipped by 3 bases and J by 2 bases; unmatched bases: 5. Germline CDR1 is SGHRS and CDR2 is YFSETQ. Written as DNA, the CDR3 is TGCGCCAGCAGCTCCGGGACAGGCAACACAGATACGCAGTATTTT. Amino acids: CASSSGTGNTDTQYF.

A few counts support this clone. The chain employs TRBV5-1 and TRBJ1-2, with 8 bases matching TRBD1. The trim removed 0 bases at V and 5 bases at J, leaving 9 bases unmatched. This CDR3 is 16 amino acids long. Germline CDR1 is SGHRS and CDR2 is YFSETQ. In DNA form, the CDR3 reads TGCGCCAGCAGCTTGGAGTCAGGGGGCTTACGTTATGGCTACACCTTC. Translating it yields CASSLESGGLRYGYTF.

This clone was seen a handful of times. The V gene is TRBV7-2, the J gene TRBJ2-3; D is undetermined. The length of the CDR3 is 15 residues. Germline CDR1 is SGHTA and CDR2 is FQGNSA. V was trimmed by 5 bases and J by 3 bases, leaving 15 bases between them. CDR3 DNA: TGTGCCAGCAGCACCGAGCCCCTAGGAACAGATACGCAGTATTTT. Residues: CASSTEPLGTDTQYF.

This clone was seen only a few times. DNA of the CDR3: TGCGCCAGCAGACTGGAGGGGACCCAGTACTTC. This encodes CASRLEGTQYF. This chain links TRBV5-1 with TRBJ2-5, with a possible D match to TRBD2 (6 bases). The CDR3 sequence is 11 residues long. Germline CDR1 is SGHRS and CDR2 is YFSETQ. V was pared by 5 bases and J by 7 bases, with 9 bases between.

This clone was recorded a few times. This rearrangement joins TRBV7-2 to TRBJ1-2; D gene unclear. This CDR3 has 16 amino acids. CDR1 and CDR2 (germline): SGHTA, FQGNSA. Between the trimmed V and J ends, which lost 1 base and 3 bases, there was a span of 15 bases. The CDR3 loop is CASSLVWQSADYGYTF. The DNA of the CDR3 is TGTGCCAGCAGCTTAGTTTGGCAGTCCGCTGACTATGGCTACACCTTC.

This chain joins TRBV30 and TRBJ1-5; 7 bases line up with TRBD1. Germline lookup yields CDR1 GTSNPN and CDR2 SVGIG (reference sequence). The CDR3 has 14 residues. V lost 5 bases to trimming and J lost 5 bases; unmatched junction nucleotides: 9. This chain's CDR3 is CAWSNDRAYQPQHF. The CDR3 DNA is TGTGCCTGGTCGAATGACAGGGCCTATCAGCCCCAGCATTTT.

The V and J genes are TRBV2 and TRBJ1-4; no clear D gene. The germline gives CDR1 SNHLY, CDR2 FYNNEI. V was trimmed by 2 bases and J by 4 bases, leaving 5 bases between them. The CDR3 is 13 residues long. The CDR3 is CASSEQDNEKLFF. CDR3 coding DNA: TGTGCCAGCAGTGAACAGGATAATGAAAAACTGTTTTTT. The whole variable domain, filled in from reference TRBV2 and TRBJ1-4, reads EPEVTQTPSHQVTQMGQEVILRCVPISNHLYFYWYRQILGQKVEFLVSFYNNEISEKSEIFDDQFSVERPDGSNFTLKIRSTKLEDSAMYFCASSEQDNEKLFFGSGTQLSVL.

The V and J genes are TRBV7-9 and TRBJ1-6; no definite D call. Germline V gives CDR1 SEHNR, CDR2 FQNEAQ (reference sequence). The CDR3 loop spans 13 amino acids. V was cut by 6 bases and J by 7 bases, with 10 bases left in between. The CDR3 coding sequence is TGTGCCAGCAGTTACGAGAGGAATTCACCCCTCCACTTT. It yields the protein CASSYERNSPLHF.

The DNA of the CDR3 is TGTGCCAGCAGCCTCGCAGCCTACGAGCAGTACTTC. Protein product: CASSLAAYEQYF. The gene calls are TRBV11-1 and TRBJ2-7; D gene unclear. The V end lost 5 bases, the J end lost 2 bases, and 7 bases lay between the germline ends. The CDR3 is made up of 12 amino acids. Germline V gene lookup returns CDR1 SGHAT and CDR2 FQDESV (reference sequence). Filled out from reference TRBV11-1 and TRBJ2-7, the complete variable domain reads EAEVAQSPRYKITEKSQAVAFWCDPISGHATLYWYRQILGQGPELLVQFQDESVVDDSQLPKDRFSAERLKGVDSTLKIQPAELGDSAMYLCASSLAAYEQYFGPGTRLTVT.

The V gene is TRBV5-1, the J gene TRBJ1-4; D perhaps matches TRBD1 (5 bases). V shed 8 bases and J shed 0 bases, with 8 bases lying between them. Germline CDR1 and CDR2: SGHRS and YFSETQ. The CDR3 sequence is 13 residues long. The CDR3, as DNA: TGCGCCAGTCGGGGGACAACTAATGAAAAACTGTTTTTT. Its translation is CASRGTTNEKLFF.

This clone appeared a single time. J is TRBJ2-1 and V is TRBV9; TRBD1 might be the D (6 bases). Trimming cost V 5 bases and J 8 bases, with 20 bases left between them. CDR1 is SGDLS and CDR2 is YYNGEE in the germline V gene. This CDR3 contains 15 residues. Here the CDR3 DNA reads TGTGCCAGCAGTCGGACAGAAGGCAAGTGGGATGAGCAGTTCTTC. It codes for CASSRTEGKWDEQFF.

This clone was counted a few times. The rearrangement links TRBV4-2 to TRBJ1-1; possible D gene TRBD1, 6 bases. The ends were cut back, 0 bases at V and 11 bases at J, with 10 bases in the middle. Germline V gene data show CDR1 as LGHNA and CDR2 as YNFKEQ. The CDR3 consists of 12 residues. The DNA for the CDR3 is TGTGCCAGCAGCCAAGAACAGGGATTTGCTTTCTTT. Amino acids: CASSQEQGFAFF.

This clone was counted a few times. This chain joins TRBV5-6 and TRBJ2-1, with TRBD2 matching 10 bases. Germline V gene data show CDR1 as SGHDT and CDR2 as YYEEEE. The V segment lost 6 bases and the J segment 4 bases; nucleotides outside the gene matches: 7. There are 15 residues in the CDR3. The CDR3 protein is CASNPSGGLYNEQFF. CDR3 sequence (DNA): TGTGCCAGCAACCCTAGCGGGGGCCTTTACAATGAGCAGTTCTTC.

There are a few counts of this clone. This chain links TRBV4-2 with TRBJ2-7; TRBD2 matches 8 bases. With V trimmed by 2 bases and J by 0 bases, 6 bases remained unmatched. In germline, CDR1 is LGHNA, CDR2 YNFKEQ. This CDR3 is 16 amino acids long. The CDR3 loop reads CASSQTSGPSSYEQYF. The DNA for the CDR3 is TGTGCCAGCAGCCAAACTAGCGGACCGAGCTCCTACGAGCAGTACTTC.

The chain carries TRBV28 and TRBJ2-7; 8 nucleotides line up with TRBD2. V gave up 6 bases and J gave up 5 bases; unmatched junction bases: 9. The length of the CDR3 is 14 residues. Germline V gene data show CDR1 as MDHEN and CDR2 as SYDVKM. CDR3 DNA: TGTGCCAGCAGAATCGGGACTAGTATCCACGAGCAGTACTTC. Amino acid sequence: CASRIGTSIHEQYF. The whole variable domain, remainder taken from reference TRBV28 and TRBJ2-7, is DVKVTQSSRYLVKRTGEKVFLECVQDMDHENMFWYRQDPGLGLRLIYFSYDVKMKEKGDIPEGYSVSREKKERFSLILESASTNQTSMYLCASRIGTSIHEQYFGPGTRLTVT.

The gene calls are TRBV5-6 and TRBJ1-5; D is unresolved. CDR3 length: 12 amino acids. Trimming removed 2 bases from V and 4 bases from J, with 4 bases in between. The germline CDR1 and CDR2 sequences are SGHDT and YYEEEE. CDR3 bases: TGTGCCAGCAGCTTATCTAATCAGCCCCAGCATTTT. This gives the protein CASSLSNQPQHF.